The following is a T cell receptor (beta chain) sequence with its context. The sample originates from a study of blood T cell repertoires in COVID-19. Deletions cut 0 bases from V and 10 bases from J, with 11 bases between. The V gene's germline CDR1 is SGHRS and CDR2 YFSETQ. The CDR3 runs to 14 residues. The table came from immunoSEQ multiplex PCR; TCRdb's copy has only in-frame clones and leaves some out. The data contain about 76,000 clones, around 91% of them singletons. The specimen sequenced was peripheral blood. This TCR was recovered from a woman in her forties or fifties in a cohort sampled during active COVID-19. This chain connects TRBV5-1 to TRBJ1-6; tentatively, D is TRBD1 (5 bases). The chain's CDR3 is CASSLAVTESPLHF. CDR3 bases: TGCGCCAGCAGCTTGGCCGTGACAGAATCACCCCTCCACTTT.